This is a list of T cell receptor beta chains from one sample in a study of T cell responses to AZD1222 COVID-19 vaccine. TCRdb's table, derived via immunoSEQ multiplex PCR, lists solely in-frame clones and lacks some. The sample records tens of thousands of clones, around 80% being singletons. The sample consisted of peripheral blood, taken on day 0 of AZD1222 vaccination. All receptors derive from an adult in good health. CDR3s include the opening cysteine and the closing phenylalanine or tryptophan. The order of the fields is V gene, CDR3 length, J gene, CDR3 protein.

V gene: TRBV7-2; CDR3 length: 14; J gene: TRBJ2-7; CDR3 protein: CASSPGVAGWEQYF
V gene: TRBV19; CDR3 length: 16; J gene: TRBJ1-1; CDR3 protein: CASRRARDSKATEAFF
V gene: TRBV14; CDR3 length: 15; J gene: TRBJ1-2; CDR3 protein: CASSQVTGQLYGYTF
V gene: TRBV5-1; CDR3 length: 15; J gene: TRBJ2-1; CDR3 protein: CASSLGLAGAVEQFF
V gene: TRBV20-1; CDR3 length: 15; J gene: TRBJ1-2; CDR3 protein: CSASGFEQTNYGYTF
V gene: TRBV5-1; CDR3 length: 16; J gene: TRBJ2-1; CDR3 protein: CASSAMEGTGGDEQFF
V gene: TRBV6-5; CDR3 length: 15; J gene: TRBJ1-6; CDR3 protein: CASSRTGGLDSPLHF
V gene: TRBV18; CDR3 length: 13; J gene: TRBJ2-5; CDR3 protein: CASSLQGGETQYF
V gene: TRBV9; CDR3 length: 14; J gene: TRBJ1-4; CDR3 protein: CASSAPGRAEKLFF
V gene: TRBV7-2; CDR3 length: 15; J gene: TRBJ1-2; CDR3 protein: CASSLNSGGGNGYTF
V gene: TRBV12-1; CDR3 length: 15; J gene: TRBJ2-7; CDR3 protein: CASSYRDRGLHEQYF
V gene: TRBV6-4; CDR3 length: 15; J gene: TRBJ2-1; CDR3 protein: CASSVLAGAGNEQFF
V gene: TRBV15; CDR3 length: 14; J gene: TRBJ1-2; CDR3 protein: CATSREAGEYGYTF
V gene: TRBV5-5; CDR3 length: 14; J gene: TRBJ1-2; CDR3 protein: CASSFTDRAYGYTF
V gene: TRBV6-5; CDR3 length: 15; J gene: TRBJ2-6; CDR3 protein: CASSPRDGGANVLTF
V gene: TRBV21-1; CDR3 length: 17; J gene: TRBJ1-2; CDR3 protein: CASSTDDRRGLFYGYTF
V gene: TRBV29-1; CDR3 length: 11; J gene: TRBJ1-2; CDR3 protein: CSVEGVDGYTF
V gene: TRBV4-1; CDR3 length: 18; J gene: TRBJ1-2; CDR3 protein: CASSQQEISSTINYGYTF
V gene: TRBV9; CDR3 length: 14; J gene: TRBJ1-4; CDR3 protein: CASSVGPAREKLFF
V gene: TRBV5-1; CDR3 length: 14; J gene: TRBJ2-1; CDR3 protein: CASSQINLFGEQFF
V gene: TRBV18; CDR3 length: 13; J gene: TRBJ1-2; CDR3 protein: CASSPDTAYGYTF
V gene: TRBV19; CDR3 length: 11; J gene: TRBJ1-1; CDR3 protein: CASSISDKAFF
V gene: TRBV11-3; CDR3 length: 13; J gene: TRBJ2-5; CDR3 protein: CASSLATDETQYF
V gene: TRBV29-1; CDR3 length: 11; J gene: TRBJ2-5; CDR3 protein: CSVGGGETQYF
V gene: TRBV11-1; CDR3 length: 14; J gene: TRBJ2-1; CDR3 protein: CASRAPGTYNEQFF
V gene: TRBV12-3/TRBV12-4; CDR3 length: 12; J gene: TRBJ2-3; CDR3 protein: CASSPARDTQYF
V gene: TRBV5-4; CDR3 length: 17; J gene: TRBJ2-5; CDR3 protein: CASSLWRLGQDKETQYF
V gene: TRBV28; CDR3 length: 11; J gene: TRBJ1-3; CDR3 protein: CASSLGDTIYF
V gene: TRBV19; CDR3 length: 15; J gene: TRBJ1-2; CDR3 protein: CASNRDSLTNYGYTF
V gene: TRBV6-5; CDR3 length: 15; J gene: TRBJ2-7; CDR3 protein: CASKARRSEAYEQYF
V gene: TRBV7-2; CDR3 length: 16; J gene: TRBJ2-1; CDR3 protein: CASSSNVLAGDNEQFF
V gene: TRBV18; CDR3 length: 13; J gene: TRBJ1-1; CDR3 protein: CASSRAGPIEAFF
V gene: TRBV11-2; CDR3 length: 14; J gene: TRBJ2-1; CDR3 protein: CASSMGLSHNEQFF
V gene: TRBV9; CDR3 length: 14; J gene: TRBJ2-3; CDR3 protein: CASSLRGMADTQYF
V gene: TRBV27; CDR3 length: 15; J gene: TRBJ1-1; CDR3 protein: CASSMTGTGNTEAFF
V gene: TRBV7-2; CDR3 length: 15; J gene: TRBJ2-4; CDR3 protein: CASRQDREAKNIQYF
V gene: TRBV27; CDR3 length: 15; J gene: TRBJ1-1; CDR3 protein: CASTSRRGQGTEAFF
V gene: TRBV5-6; CDR3 length: 14; J gene: TRBJ1-1; CDR3 protein: CASSSEWGGTEAFF
V gene: TRBV19; CDR3 length: 13; J gene: TRBJ1-5; CDR3 protein: CATSGTGGQPQHF
V gene: TRBV27; CDR3 length: 14; J gene: TRBJ2-7; CDR3 protein: CASSLTSGGHEQYF
V gene: TRBV7-2; CDR3 length: 15; J gene: TRBJ1-2; CDR3 protein: CASSLVHRVQEGYTF
V gene: TRBV4-1; CDR3 length: 15; J gene: TRBJ1-2; CDR3 protein: CASSQEEQGVYGYTF
V gene: TRBV6-5; CDR3 length: 14; J gene: TRBJ2-7; CDR3 protein: CASSYGREDYEQYF
V gene: TRBV7-9; CDR3 length: 15; J gene: TRBJ1-5; CDR3 protein: CASTLGTGPNQPQHF
V gene: TRBV24-1; CDR3 length: 16; J gene: TRBJ2-2; CDR3 protein: CATSDAGSPNTGELFF
V gene: TRBV18; CDR3 length: 12; J gene: TRBJ1-1; CDR3 protein: CASSPWKGNEFF
V gene: TRBV4-1; CDR3 length: 17; J gene: TRBJ2-5; CDR3 protein: CASSQAAAGGPQETQYF